Sequencing of this TCR beta chain was carried out in a study of blood T cell repertoires in COVID-19. Overall study context: Whether acute or convalescent, the COVID-19 samples came from the United States, Italy and Spain.

In the original workflow: The authors estimated nucleated cell counts from reference gene primer amplification. Some clones are missing from TCRdb's copy, which holds only in-frame ones; the method was immunoSEQ multiplex PCR. V, J and clone size reflect that table, while D and trimming were determined from the DNA. Of some 140,000 clones listed, approximately 87% are singletons. The specimen sequenced was peripheral blood. The sequence was obtained from a man in his 70s with active COVID-19.

CDR3 nucleotides: TGTGCCATCAGTGGGGCGGGGAGGAGCTCCTACGAGCAGTACTTC. Amino acids: CAISGAGRSSYEQYF. V usage is TRBV10-3 and J usage is TRBJ2-7, with D tentatively TRBD2 (6 bases). CDR1 is ENHRY and CDR2 is SYGVKD in the germline V gene. V lost 4 bases, J lost 0 bases, and 13 bases lay in between. CDR3 length equals 15 residues.